This TCR beta chain was identified in a study of molecular identifiers for immune sequencing clone quantification. The V gene lost 0 bases and the J gene lost 7 bases, with 8 bases spanning the gap. The germline CDR1 and CDR2 sequences are SGDLS and YYNGEE. The CDR3 is 14 amino acids. The authors sorted naive CD8 T cells as CD8+CD4-CCR7+CD45RA+. Ten or more counts support this clonotype. Its antigen remains unidentified. General study findings and limits: Identical TCR molecules that share a barcode could lead to an underestimation of highly expanded clone sizes. For effector cells, clones above 20 RNA copies held over 98% of molecules; for naive cells, under 1%. The study reportedly detected spiked Jurkat TCR RNA from one cell among some 1 million naive cells.

TCRdb recomputed calls from the PCR reads with MiXCR, one row per CDR3 protein. The sample has tens of thousands of distinct CDR3 sequences, approximately 17% seen once; the top ten hold roughly 7%. The V gene is TRBV9, the J gene TRBJ1-6; D gene uncertain. This receptor was obtained from a human donor in good health. Some libraries in this study had Jurkat cell RNA spiked in. What was sequenced was naive CD8+ T cells from blood, with Jurkat cell RNA spiked in. Subset in this sample: FACS-sorted CD8+CD4-CCR7+CD45RA+ naive T cells. The CDR3 region is CASSVGNPNSPLHF. Here the CDR3 DNA reads TGTGCCAGCAGCGTAGGCAATCCAAATTCACCCCTCCACTTT.